Given below is one T cell receptor (beta chain) in context. How the authors handled the data: Nucleated cell counts were estimated from reference gene primer amplification. Assay: immunoSEQ multiplex PCR; the TCRdb copy retains only in-frame clones and omits some. The V and J calls and clone size come from that table; D and trimming were worked out from the DNA. This sample has about 180,000 clones; around 90% occur once, and the top ten carry roughly 9%. Trimming pared 4 bases from V and 8 bases from J, leaving 8 bases between. The CDR3 runs 11 residues. Germline-derived CDR1 and CDR2 are DFQATT and SNEGSKA (reference sequence). The data derive from a study of blood T cell repertoires in COVID-19.

The clonotype comes from a woman aged 18-29 years who had recovered from COVID-19. Specimen: PBMCs or T cells enriched from blood (not recorded which). The rearrangement joins TRBV20-1 to TRBJ2-2, with a tentative D call TRBD1 (6 bases). CDR3 residues: CSAKGVGELFF. The CDR3, as DNA: TGCAGTGCTAAGGGGGTTGGGGAGCTGTTTTTT.